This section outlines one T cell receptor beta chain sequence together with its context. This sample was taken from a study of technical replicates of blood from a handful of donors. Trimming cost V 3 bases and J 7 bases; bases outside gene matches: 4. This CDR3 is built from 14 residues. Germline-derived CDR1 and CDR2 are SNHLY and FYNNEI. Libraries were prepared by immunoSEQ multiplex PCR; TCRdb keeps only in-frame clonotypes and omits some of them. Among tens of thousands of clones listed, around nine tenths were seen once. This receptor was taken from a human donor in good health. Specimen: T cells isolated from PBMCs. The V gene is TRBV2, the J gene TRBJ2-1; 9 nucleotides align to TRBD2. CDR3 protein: CASSDGTSLNEQFF. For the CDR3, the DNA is TGTGCCAGCAGTGATGGGACTAGCTTAAATGAGCAGTTCTTC.